This record covers a single T cell receptor beta chain. This specimen comes from a study of blood T cells in healthy people across ages. The CDR3 is 15 amino acids. Germline loops: CDR1 SGHRS, CDR2 YFSETQ. The ends were cut back, 2 bases at V and 4 bases at J, with 12 bases in the middle. The second PCR ran about 6 to 11 cycles with a sample-barcoded 5' primer and J-beta primers. MiXCR was run by TCRdb on the 5' RACE reads, yielding one entry per CDR3 protein. The sample lists about 1.4 million distinct CDR3 sequences, around 59% occurring once. The sample consisted of blood. J is TRBJ1-4 and V is TRBV5-1; D gene unclear. This TCR was recovered from a man aged 18 to 29 in good health. CDR3 region: CASSLLRGINEKLFF. CDR3 coding DNA: TGCGCCAGCAGCTTACTCCGGGGAATTAATGAAAAACTGTTTTTT.